Sequencing of this T cell receptor beta chain was carried out in a study of OX40 agonist ivuxolimab in advanced cancers. Comment on this clone: The same CDR3 arises from other DNA sequences in this sample as well.

V shed 3 bases and J shed 0 bases, with 9 bases lying between them. The V gene's germline CDR1 is LNHDA and CDR2 SQIVND (reference sequence). CDR3 length equals 14 residues. Clones were read by immunoSEQ multiplex PCR, and TCRdb kept only the in-frame ones, dropping some. This table holds approximately 130,000 clones, roughly nine tenths found once. This TCR derives from an adult with an advanced solid tumor such as melanoma, head and neck, liver or kidney cancer. The source was CD4+ or CD8+ T cells sorted from blood, collected in a trial of the OX40 agonist ivuxolimab. The V gene is TRBV19, the J gene TRBJ2-7, with D maybe TRBD1 (5 bases). The CDR3 protein is CASSIRDSSYEQYF. Written as DNA, the CDR3 is TGTGCCAGTAGTATCCGTGACAGCTCCTACGAGCAGTACTTC.